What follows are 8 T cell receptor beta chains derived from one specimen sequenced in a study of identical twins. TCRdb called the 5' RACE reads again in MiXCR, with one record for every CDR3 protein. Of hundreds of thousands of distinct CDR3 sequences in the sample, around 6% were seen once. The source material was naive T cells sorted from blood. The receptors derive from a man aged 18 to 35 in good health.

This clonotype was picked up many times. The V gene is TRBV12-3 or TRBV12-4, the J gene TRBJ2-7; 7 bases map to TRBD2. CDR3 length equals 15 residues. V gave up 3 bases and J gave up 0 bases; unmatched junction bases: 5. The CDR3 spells CASSFGRSISYEQYF. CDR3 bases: TGTGCCAGCAGTTTCGGGAGGTCCATCTCCTACGAGCAGTACTTC.

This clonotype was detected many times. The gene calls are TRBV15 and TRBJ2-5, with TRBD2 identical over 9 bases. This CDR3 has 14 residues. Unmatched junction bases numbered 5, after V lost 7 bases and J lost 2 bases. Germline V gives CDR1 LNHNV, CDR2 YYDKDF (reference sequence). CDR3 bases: TGTGCCACCAAGGGTAGCGGGGGACAAGAGACCCAGTACTTC. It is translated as CATKGSGGQETQYF. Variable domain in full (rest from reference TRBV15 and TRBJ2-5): DAMVIQNPRYQVTQFGKPVTLSCSQTLNHNVMYWYQQKSSQAPKLLFHYYDKDFNNEADTPDNFQSRRPNTSFCFLDIRSPGLGDTAMYLCATKGSGGQETQYFGPGTRLLVL.

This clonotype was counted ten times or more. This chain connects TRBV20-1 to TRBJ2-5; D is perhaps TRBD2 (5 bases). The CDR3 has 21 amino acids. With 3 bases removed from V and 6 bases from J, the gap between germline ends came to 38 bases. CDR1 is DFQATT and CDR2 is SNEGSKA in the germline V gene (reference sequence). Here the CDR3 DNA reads TGCAGTGCTAGTACTCGTAGCCAACGACGTTCCGACATCCCCCCGGGGAAGACCCAGTACTTC. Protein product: CSASTRSQRRSDIPPGKTQYF.

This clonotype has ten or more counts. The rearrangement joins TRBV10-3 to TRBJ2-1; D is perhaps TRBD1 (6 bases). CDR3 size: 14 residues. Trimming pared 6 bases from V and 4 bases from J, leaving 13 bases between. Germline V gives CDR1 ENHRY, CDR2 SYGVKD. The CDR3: CAISPGHGYNEQFF. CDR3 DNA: TGTGCCATCAGCCCGGGACATGGGTACAATGAGCAGTTCTTC.

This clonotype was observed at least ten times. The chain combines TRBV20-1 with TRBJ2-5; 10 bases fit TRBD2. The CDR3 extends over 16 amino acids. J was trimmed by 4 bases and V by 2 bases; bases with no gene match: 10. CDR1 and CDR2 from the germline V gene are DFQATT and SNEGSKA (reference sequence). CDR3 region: CSARYLALAGAETQYF. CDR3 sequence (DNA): TGCAGTGCTAGATACCTGGCGCTAGCGGGAGCAGAGACCCAGTACTTC.

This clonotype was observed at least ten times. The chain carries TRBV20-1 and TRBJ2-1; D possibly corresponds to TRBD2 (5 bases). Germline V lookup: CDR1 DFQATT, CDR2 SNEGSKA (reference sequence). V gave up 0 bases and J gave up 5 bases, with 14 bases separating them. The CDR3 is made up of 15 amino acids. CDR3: CSARDLRESNNEQFF. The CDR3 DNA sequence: TGCAGTGCTAGAGATCTGAGGGAGTCCAACAATGAGCAGTTCTTC.

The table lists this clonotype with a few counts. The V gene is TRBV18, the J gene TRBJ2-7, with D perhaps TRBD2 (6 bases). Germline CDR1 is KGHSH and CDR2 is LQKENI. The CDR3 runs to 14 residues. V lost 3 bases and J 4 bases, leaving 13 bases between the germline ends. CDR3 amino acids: CASSPQRRVYEQYF. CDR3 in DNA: TGTGCCAGCTCACCGCAAAGGAGGGTTTACGAGCAGTACTTC.

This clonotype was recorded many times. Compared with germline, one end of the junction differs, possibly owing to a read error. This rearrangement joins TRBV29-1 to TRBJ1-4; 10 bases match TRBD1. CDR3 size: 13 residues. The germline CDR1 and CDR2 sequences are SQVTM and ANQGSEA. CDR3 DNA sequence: TGCAGCGTGGGACAGGGGACTAGTGAAAAACTGTTTTTT. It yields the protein CSVGQGTSEKLFF.